One and the same sample provided the 22 T cell receptor beta chains below, sequenced in a study of graft-versus-host responses after intestinal transplantation. Generated by immunoSEQ multiplex PCR, the TCRdb table keeps only in-frame clones and is missing some. The sample lists about 10,000 clones, nearly 95% occurring once. Sequenced material: bone marrow, taken approximately 520 days after intestinal transplantation. The receptors come from a human patient who received an intestinal transplant, so some T cells may come from the graft donor.

The chain is built from TRBV6-6 and TRBJ2-5; D gene ambiguous. With the DNA end fitting TRBJ2-7 better, the J assignment may be wrong. Germline V gene sequence: CDR1 MNHNY, CDR2 SVGAGI (reference sequence). The CDR3 spans 14 residues. CDR3 DNA: TGTGCCAGCAGCCCCGGGCCAGTGGAGTACGAGCAGTACTTC. Translation gives CASSPGPVEYEQYF.

This clone was seen a few times. This chain connects TRBV30 to TRBJ1-1, with no clear D. The V end lost 2 bases, the J end lost 4 bases, and 11 bases lay between the germline ends. The CDR3 runs to 13 residues. Germline V gives CDR1 GTSNPN, CDR2 SVGIG (reference sequence). The CDR3 DNA follows: TGTGCCTGGAGTCTTCTAGGTGGCACTGAAGCTTTCTTT. This encodes CAWSLLGGTEAFF.

J is TRBJ1-2 and V is TRBV28; TRBD1 matches at 10 bases. CDR1 and CDR2 (germline): MDHEN, SYDVKM. There are 17 residues in the CDR3. J gave up 0 bases and V 5 bases, and 9 bases lay outside the gene matches. This CDR3 is CASSPLRQGAANYGYTF. CDR3 bases: TGTGCCAGCAGTCCACTCAGACAGGGGGCCGCTAACTATGGCTACACCTTC.

The chain has TRBV6-6 and TRBJ1-1; TRBD1 matches 9 bases. Trimming took 2 bases from V and 5 from J; bases not matched to a gene: 6. The CDR3 consists of 15 residues. In germline, CDR1 is MNHNY, CDR2 SVGAGI (reference sequence). CDR3 in amino acids: CASSYPGQGTTEAFF. CDR3 DNA sequence: TGTGCCAGCAGTTACCCTGGACAGGGGACGACTGAAGCTTTCTTT.

V is TRBV28 and J is TRBJ2-1; D is unresolved. There are 16 residues in the CDR3. Germline assignment: CDR1 MDHEN and CDR2 SYDVKM. Deletions cut 3 bases from V and 6 bases from J, with 18 bases between. This chain's CDR3 is CASSFSVAVSPNEQFF. The CDR3 coding sequence is TGTGCCAGCAGTTTTTCAGTGGCGGTTTCGCCCAATGAGCAGTTCTTC.

With regard to this clone: Germline is not matched at one junction end, which may reflect a read error. V usage is TRBV9 and J usage is TRBJ2-1; TRBD2 matches 10 bases. CDR3 size: 15 residues. From germline, CDR1 is SGDLS and CDR2 YYNGEE. The CDR3 region has the DNA TGTGCCAGCAGCCGTGGACTAGCGGAGTCCAATGAGCAGCTCTTC. This codes for CASSRGLAESNEQLF.

The J gene is TRBJ2-7, the V gene TRBV28, with 9 bases matching TRBD2. Germline CDR1 reads MDHEN; CDR2 reads SYDVKM. The CDR3 runs 14 residues. V lost 4 bases and J lost 7; bases outside the gene matches: 8. The chain's CDR3 is CASSSPGLAEEQYF. The CDR3 DNA reads TGTGCCAGCAGTTCCCCGGGACTAGCTGAGGAGCAGTACTTC.

The V call is TRBV6-5, the J call TRBJ2-7; D call uncertain. The CDR3 is 12 amino acids. V was trimmed by 9 bases and J by 5 bases, leaving 14 bases between them. Germline V gives CDR1 MNHEY, CDR2 SVGAGI. This CDR3 is CARSLITNEQYF. The CDR3 nucleotides are TGTGCCAGGTCCCTAATTACGAACGAGCAGTACTTC.

The genes are TRBV23-1 and TRBJ1-1; 10 bases line up with TRBD1. Being an ORF, TRBV23-1 has a function that is uncertain. The junction had 6 bases not matched to a gene; V was cut back by 2 bases and J by 3 bases. This CDR3 contains 16 residues. DNA of the CDR3: TGCGCCAGCAGTCAACCAGGACAGGGGGAGGACACTGAAGCTTTCTTT. Amino acid sequence: CASSQPGQGEDTEAFF.

The gene calls are TRBV19 and TRBJ2-1, with 11 bases identical to TRBD2. This CDR3 spans 16 amino acids. Germline V gene data show CDR1 as LNHDA and CDR2 as SQIVND (reference sequence). With V trimmed by 3 bases and J by 7 bases, 8 bases remained unmatched. The CDR3: CASSILTSGAGNEQFF. The CDR3 nucleotides read TGTGCCAGTAGTATTCTGACTAGCGGGGCCGGGAATGAGCAGTTCTTC.

The chain combines TRBV19 with TRBJ2-7, with TRBD2 identical over 12 bases. There are 14 residues in the CDR3. Germline loops: CDR1 LNHDA, CDR2 SQIVND (reference sequence). The V gene end was trimmed by 5 bases and the J gene end by 2 bases; junction bases not matched to a gene: 1. DNA of the CDR3: TGTGCCAGTAGTCTAGCGGGAGGGCCCTACGAGCAGTACTTC. Protein sequence: CASSLAGGPYEQYF. Full variable domain (missing parts from reference TRBV19 and TRBJ2-7): DGGITQSPKYLFRKEGQNVTLSCEQNLNHDAMYWYRQDPGQGLRLIYYSQIVNDFQKGDIAEGYSVSREKKESFPLTVTSAQKNPTAFYLCASSLAGGPYEQYFGPGTRLTVT.

The chain joins TRBV5-1 to TRBJ2-5, with a tentative D call TRBD2 (5 bases). The CDR3 runs to 12 residues. Trimming took off 1 base at V and 11 bases at J, with 12 bases between the two ends. The germline V gene encodes CDR1 SGHRS and CDR2 YFSETQ. CDR3 loop: CASSLTLGEQYF. The CDR3 region has the DNA TGCGCCAGCAGCTTGACCCTTGGGGAGCAGTACTTC.

This clone was detected only a few times. This chain connects TRBV10-3 to TRBJ2-2; D gene unclear. V was cut by 8 bases and J by 4 bases, with 8 bases left in between. There are 12 residues in the CDR3. Germline V gene lookup returns CDR1 ENHRY and CDR2 SYGVKD. CDR3 residues: CAILGPTGELFF. The CDR3 DNA reads TGTGCCATCCTTGGGCCCACCGGGGAGCTGTTTTTT.

The chain carries TRBV5-1 and TRBJ2-5; D unclear. There are 13 residues in the CDR3. Germline V CDR1 and CDR2: SGHRS, YFSETQ. V was cut by 3 bases and J by 5 bases, with 11 bases left in between. CDR3 sequence (DNA): TGCGCCAGCAGCTGGGGTCCGAGGGAGACCCAGTACTTC. Translated: CASSWGPRETQYF.

Only one count was recorded for this clone. This chain links TRBV4-1 with TRBJ1-2, with 7 bases matching TRBD1. V dropped 0 bases and J dropped 2; count of bases not matched to a gene: 9. The CDR3 loop spans 17 amino acids. Per the germline V gene, CDR1 is MGHRA and CDR2 is YSYEKL. The CDR3 spells CASSQDPGQTGNYGYTF. CDR3 DNA: TGCGCCAGCAGCCAAGACCCGGGACAGACGGGCAACTATGGCTACACCTTC.

The J gene is TRBJ1-1, the V gene TRBV27, with D perhaps TRBD1 (5 bases). The CDR3 consists of 14 residues. Trimming shortened V by 2 bases and J by 0 bases, and 7 bases separated the two germline ends. Germline CDR1 is MNHEY and CDR2 is SMNVEV (reference sequence). Written as DNA, the CDR3 is TGTGCCAGCAGTTTAGGGGGGGTGAACACTGAAGCTTTCTTT. Amino acid sequence: CASSLGGVNTEAFF.

J is TRBJ2-3 and V is TRBV7-9, with a weak D call TRBD2 (6 bases). CDR1 and CDR2 (germline): SEHNR, FQNEAQ (reference sequence). V was shortened by 1 base and J by 4 bases, with 15 bases between the two germline ends. The length of the CDR3 is 16 residues. The CDR3 DNA follows: TGTGCCAGCAGCTTAGAAGCGTCTAGCGAAGCAGATACGCAGTATTTT. Protein product: CASSLEASSEADTQYF.

The CDR3 here is CALRGGHEQFF. In DNA, the CDR3 is TGTGCCCTAAGAGGAGGGCATGAGCAGTTCTTC. The chain links TRBV10-3 to TRBJ2-1; TRBD2 might be the D (6 bases). Germline CDR1 is ENHRY and CDR2 is SYGVKD. V was clipped by 11 bases and J by 8 bases, with 13 bases between them. The CDR3 spans 11 residues.

The rearrangement uses TRBV2 and TRBJ2-7; either TRBD1 or TRBD2 may fit D (5 bases each). Trimming removed 2 bases at V and 2 bases at J, with 10 bases between. From germline, CDR1 is SNHLY and CDR2 FYNNEI. The CDR3 contains 14 residues. For the CDR3, the DNA is TGTGCCAGCAGTGAACTTGGGGGAGCCTACGAGCAGTACTTC. Its translation: CASSELGGAYEQYF.

The chain is built from TRBV2 and TRBJ1-2; D remains unclear. CDR1 and CDR2 from the germline V gene are SNHLY and FYNNEI. The CDR3 loop spans 14 amino acids. The ends were cut back, 4 bases at V and 2 bases at J, with 11 bases in the middle. The CDR3 nucleotides read TGTGCCAGCAGTGTAGGGTCAGAAAACTATGGCTACACCTTC. Its translation: CASSVGSENYGYTF.

J is TRBJ1-2 and V is TRBV18; D call uncertain. The CDR3 has 15 amino acids. Germline V gene data show CDR1 as KGHSH and CDR2 as LQKENI. Trimming pared 8 bases from V and 7 bases from J, leaving 23 bases between. This CDR3 reads CASRDGPEGKTGYTF. Here the CDR3 DNA reads TGTGCCAGCAGAGACGGCCCTGAGGGTAAGACTGGCTACACCTTC. The variable domain in full, completed from reference TRBV18 and TRBJ1-2, reads NAGVMQNPRHLVRRRGQEARLRCSPMKGHSHVYWYRQLPEEGLKFMVYLQKENIIDESGMPKERFSAEFPKEGPSILRIQQVVRGDSAAYFCASRDGPEGKTGYTFGSGTRLTVV.

The V and J genes are TRBV5-8 and TRBJ2-1; 11 bases match TRBD2. The CDR3 is made up of 15 amino acids. Per the germline V gene, CDR1 is SGHTS and CDR2 is YDEGEE. The ends lost 3 bases at V and 4 bases at J; junction bases unmatched: 3. The CDR3 DNA reads TGTGCCAGCAGCTCGGGACTAGCGGCGTACAATGAGCAGTTCTTC. It specifies CASSSGLAAYNEQFF.